Sequencing of this T cell receptor (beta chain) was carried out in a study of immune cell composition in non-small cell lung cancer. Libraries were prepared by immunoSEQ multiplex PCR; TCRdb keeps only in-frame clonotypes and omits some of them. The table lists about 9,000 clones, 60% to 85% of them singletons. Normal lung sampling was at least 3 cm from the tumour, as distant as possible. This receptor was obtained from a human donor with non-small cell lung cancer. The specimen sequenced was non-adjacent lung tissue.

CDR3 amino acids: CASSQPRAGPVDEQFF. CDR3 DNA: TGTGCCAGCAGCCAACCAAGAGCGGGCCCGGTGGATGAGCAGTTCTTC. The chain links TRBV14 to TRBJ2-1; weak D call: TRBD2 (6 bases). V was cut by 2 bases and J by 8 bases, with 19 bases left in between. The germline gives CDR1 SGHDN, CDR2 FVKESK. There are 16 residues in the CDR3.